This paragraph reports one T cell receptor beta chain. Its antigen remains unidentified. Researchers built TCR beta cDNA using 5'RACE template switching with UMIs. TCRdb re-called the 5' RACE reads, yielding one record per CDR3 amino acid sequence without DNA. The repertoire table contains some 500,000 distinct CDR3 sequences. This entry belongs to a study of T cells expressing NK-cell markers. Study as a whole: One of the eight sequenced donors was seronegative, whereas the other seven were HCMV-seropositive.

Germline loops: CDR1 DFQATT, CDR2 SNEGSKA (reference sequence). This CDR3 comprises 15 residues. Study results and limitations: Of the CD8+ T cells in roughly 6 donors, roughly 1.0-7.5% belonged to dominant NKG2C+ clonotypes.

What was sequenced was blood T cells: a sorted CD56 or NKG2C T cell subset, CD4+ or CD8+ T cells, or bulk PBMC T cells (not recorded which). V is TRBV20-1 and J is TRBJ1-5; the TRBD1 assignment by TCRdb is unverifiable without DNA. The TCR comes from a woman between 50 and 59 years old in good health. The CDR3 here is CSAGPLQGTGQPQHF.